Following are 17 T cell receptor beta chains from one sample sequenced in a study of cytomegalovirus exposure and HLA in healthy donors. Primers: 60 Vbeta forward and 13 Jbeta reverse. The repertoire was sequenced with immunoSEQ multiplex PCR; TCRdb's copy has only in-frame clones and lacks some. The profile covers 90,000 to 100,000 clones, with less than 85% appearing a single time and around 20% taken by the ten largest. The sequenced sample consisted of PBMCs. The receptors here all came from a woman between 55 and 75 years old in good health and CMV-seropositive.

CDR3 residues: CASSHIRTSGSNTGELFF. In DNA, the CDR3 is TGCGCCAGCAGCCACATAAGGACTAGCGGGAGTAACACCGGGGAGCTGTTTTTT. The chain has TRBV4-1 and TRBJ2-2; 13 bases are shared with TRBD2. The V and J ends lost 3 bases and 2 bases, in that order; junction bases with no gene match: 6. CDR1 is MGHRA and CDR2 is YSYEKL in the germline V gene. The length of the CDR3 is 18 residues.

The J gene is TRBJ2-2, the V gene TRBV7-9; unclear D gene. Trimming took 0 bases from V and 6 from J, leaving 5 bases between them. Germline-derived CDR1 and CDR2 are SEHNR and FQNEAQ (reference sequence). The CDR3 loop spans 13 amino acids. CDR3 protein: CASSLAPSGELFF. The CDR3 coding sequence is TGTGCCAGCAGCTTAGCCCCTTCCGGGGAGCTGTTTTTT.

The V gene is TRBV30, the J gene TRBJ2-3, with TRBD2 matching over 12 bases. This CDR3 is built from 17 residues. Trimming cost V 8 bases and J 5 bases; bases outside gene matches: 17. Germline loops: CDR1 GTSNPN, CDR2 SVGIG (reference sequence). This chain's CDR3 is CAGTGTSGRTPGDTQYF. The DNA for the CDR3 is TGTGCCGGTACCGGGACTAGCGGGCGAACTCCGGGAGATACGCAGTATTTT. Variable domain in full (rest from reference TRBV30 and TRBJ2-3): SQTIHQWPATLVQPVGSPLSLECTVEGTSNPNLYWYRQAAGRGLQLLFYSVGIGQISSEVPQNLSASRPQDRQFILSSKKLLLSDSGFYLCAGTGTSGRTPGDTQYFGPGTRLTVL.

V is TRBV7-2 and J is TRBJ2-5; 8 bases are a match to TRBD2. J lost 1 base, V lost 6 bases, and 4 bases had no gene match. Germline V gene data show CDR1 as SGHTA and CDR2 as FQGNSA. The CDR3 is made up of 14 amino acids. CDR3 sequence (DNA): TGTGCCAGCAGTCGGGGGGGGTCCCAAGAGACCCAGTACTTC. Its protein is CASSRGGSQETQYF.

The CDR3 here is CASSLAGRINSGNTIYF. CDR3 nucleotides: TGTGCCAGCAGCTTAGCCGGCAGGATTAACTCTGGAAACACCATATATTTT. The chain joins TRBV7-9 to TRBJ1-3, with unresolved D. The V gene lost 0 bases and the J gene lost 0 bases, with 12 bases spanning the gap. Germline V gene lookup returns CDR1 SEHNR and CDR2 FQNEAQ (reference sequence). The CDR3 covers 17 residues.

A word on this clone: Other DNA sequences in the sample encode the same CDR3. The CDR3 sequence: CASSPPSGMYNEQFF. The DNA of the CDR3 is TGTGCCAGCTCACCTCCTTCGGGGATGTACAATGAGCAGTTCTTC. The chain links TRBV18 to TRBJ2-1; the D gene is possibly TRBD2 (5 bases). Deletions cut 3 bases from V and 4 bases from J, with 13 bases between. The CDR3 contains 15 residues. CDR1 and CDR2 (germline): KGHSH, LQKENI.

CDR3 sequence (DNA): TGTGCCAGCGGTCCTAGCGGGAACACCGGGGAGCTGTTTTTT. Translated: CASGPSGNTGELFF. This chain joins TRBV19 and TRBJ2-2; TRBD2 agrees at 7 bases. This CDR3 is 14 amino acids long. With 9 bases clipped from V and 1 base from J, the junction kept 5 bases outside the gene matches. Germline V gene sequence: CDR1 LNHDA, CDR2 SQIVND (reference sequence).

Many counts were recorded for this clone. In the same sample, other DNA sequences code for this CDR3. CDR3: CASSLRSGAYEQYF. In DNA, the CDR3 is TGTGCCAGCAGCTTAAGATCAGGGGCCTACGAGCAGTACTTC. This chain links TRBV7-9 with TRBJ2-7; possibly TRBD1 for D (6 bases). Between the trimmed V and J ends, which lost 2 bases and 2 bases, there was a span of 10 bases. This CDR3 has 14 amino acids. CDR1 is SEHNR and CDR2 is FQNEAQ in the germline V gene (reference sequence).

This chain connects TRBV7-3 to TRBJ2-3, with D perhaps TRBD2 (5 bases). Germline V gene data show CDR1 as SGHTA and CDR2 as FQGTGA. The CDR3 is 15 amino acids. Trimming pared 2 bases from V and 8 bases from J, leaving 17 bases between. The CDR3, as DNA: TGTGCCAGCAGCTTAGTGGAGGCCCTGACCACTACGCAGTATTTT. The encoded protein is CASSLVEALTTTQYF.

CDR3 loop: CASSPTRVRPKYGYTF. The CDR3 region has the DNA TGTGCCAGCAGCCCAACTCGGGTCAGACCAAAGTATGGCTACACCTTC. This chain links TRBV7-2 with TRBJ1-2; D is unclear. The germline V gene has CDR1 SGHTA and CDR2 FQGNSA. Trimming cost V 5 bases and J 5 bases, with 21 bases left between them. The CDR3 consists of 16 residues.

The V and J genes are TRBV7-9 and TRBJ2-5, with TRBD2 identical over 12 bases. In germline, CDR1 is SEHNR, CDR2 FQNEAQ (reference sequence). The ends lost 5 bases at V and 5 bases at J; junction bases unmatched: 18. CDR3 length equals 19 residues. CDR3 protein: CASSLPLAGGPGSRETQYF. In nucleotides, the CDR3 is TGTGCCAGCAGCCTTCCCCTAGCGGGAGGGCCAGGAAGTCGGGAGACCCAGTACTTC.

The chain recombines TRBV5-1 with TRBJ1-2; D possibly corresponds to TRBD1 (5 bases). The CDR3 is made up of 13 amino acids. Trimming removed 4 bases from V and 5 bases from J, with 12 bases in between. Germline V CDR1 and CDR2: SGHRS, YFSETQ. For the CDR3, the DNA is TGCGCCAGCAGCCTGAGAAGGGGATATGGCTACACCTTC. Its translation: CASSLRRGYGYTF.

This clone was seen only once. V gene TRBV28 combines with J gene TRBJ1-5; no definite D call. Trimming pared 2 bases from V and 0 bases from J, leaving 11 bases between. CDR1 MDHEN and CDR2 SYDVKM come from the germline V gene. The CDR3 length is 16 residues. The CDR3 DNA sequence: TGTGCCAGCAGTTTAGAGGGCAGGCGTAGCAATCAGCCCCAGCATTTT. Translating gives CASSLEGRRSNQPQHF.

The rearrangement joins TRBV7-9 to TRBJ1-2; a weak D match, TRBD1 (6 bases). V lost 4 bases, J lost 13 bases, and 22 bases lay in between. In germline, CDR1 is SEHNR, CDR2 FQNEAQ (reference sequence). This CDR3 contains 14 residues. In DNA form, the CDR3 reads TGTGCCAGCAGCTCAGGAACAGGGACCATGGTATTCACCTTC. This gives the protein CASSSGTGTMVFTF.

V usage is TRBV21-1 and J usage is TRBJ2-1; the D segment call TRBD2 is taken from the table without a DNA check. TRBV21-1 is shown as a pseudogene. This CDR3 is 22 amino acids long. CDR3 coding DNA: TGTGCCAGCAGCCTCCGGAATTGTTCGTCTGGGGACGGACTAGCGGGATACAATGAGCAGTTCTTC. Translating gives CASSLRNCSSGDGLAGYNEQFF.

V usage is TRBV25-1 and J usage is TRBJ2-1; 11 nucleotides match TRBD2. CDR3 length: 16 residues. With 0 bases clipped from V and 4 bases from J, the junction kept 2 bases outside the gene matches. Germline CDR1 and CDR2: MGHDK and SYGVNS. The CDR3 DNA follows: TGTGCCAGCAGTGAATATGGGACTAGCGGTTACAATGAGCAGTTCTTC. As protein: CASSEYGTSGYNEQFF.

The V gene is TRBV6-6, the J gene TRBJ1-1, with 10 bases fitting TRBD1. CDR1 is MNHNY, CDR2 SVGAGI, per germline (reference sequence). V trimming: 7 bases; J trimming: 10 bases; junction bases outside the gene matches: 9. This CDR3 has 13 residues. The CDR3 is CASNPPGTGAAFF. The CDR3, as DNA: TGTGCCAGCAACCCACCCGGGACAGGGGCAGCTTTCTTT.